The 14 T cell receptor beta chains below come from one sample, sequenced in a study of OX40 agonist ivuxolimab in advanced cancers. Produced via immunoSEQ multiplex PCR; TCRdb's table is partial and in-frame only. The sample comprises about 80,000 clones, 94% of which are singletons, and roughly 9.6% rests with the top ten. The sample in question was CD4+ or CD8+ T cells sorted from blood, obtained in a trial of the OX40 agonist ivuxolimab. Receptor source: an adult with an advanced solid tumor such as melanoma, head and neck, liver or kidney cancer.

This sequence joins TRBV7-8 and TRBJ2-2, with D uncertain. The germline V and J ends were trimmed by 0 bases and 6 bases, with 14 bases remaining between them. Germline-derived CDR1 and CDR2 are SGHVS and FQNEAQ. The length of the CDR3 is 16 residues. The CDR3 sequence is CASSLAFPYKPGELFF. The CDR3 DNA is TGTGCCAGCAGCTTAGCGTTCCCATATAAGCCCGGGGAGCTGTTTTTT.

This clone was detected only once. This chain links TRBV9 with TRBJ2-6, with a weak D call TRBD2 (6 bases). CDR3 length equals 16 residues. Trimming cost V 0 bases and J 3 bases, with 10 bases left between them. The V gene's germline CDR1 is SGDLS and CDR2 YYNGEE. CDR3 sequence (DNA): TGTGCCAGCAGCGTAGCCCGCGGGGTTGGGGCCAACGTCCTGACTTTC. It yields the protein CASSVARGVGANVLTF.

This clone appeared a single time. This chain uses TRBV5-4 with TRBJ2-2, with D unresolved. Germline V gene lookup returns CDR1 SGHNT and CDR2 YYREEE (reference sequence). With 6 bases removed from V and 3 bases from J, the gap between germline ends came to 9 bases. The CDR3 has 13 residues. The CDR3 protein is CASMAADTGELFF. In DNA form, the CDR3 reads TGTGCCAGCATGGCTGCGGACACCGGGGAGCTGTTTTTT. Combining the CDR3 with reference TRBV5-4 and TRBJ2-2 gives the whole variable domain ETGVTQSPTHLIKTRGQQVTLRCSSQSGHNTVSWYQQALGQGPQFIFQYYREEENGRGNFPPRFSGLQFPNYSSELNVNALELDDSALYLCASMAADTGELFFGEGSRLTVL.

V and J are TRBV11-1 and TRBJ2-5; 8 positions match TRBD1. Germline-derived CDR1 and CDR2 are SGHAT and FQDESV (reference sequence). V lost 1 base and J lost 4; bases outside the gene matches: 5. The CDR3 totals 15 residues. CDR3 sequence (DNA): TGTGCCAGCAGCTTAGTGACGACAGGGGTAGAGACCCAGTACTTC. It translates to CASSLVTTGVETQYF.

This clone was observed a single time. The rearrangement uses TRBV5-1 and TRBJ2-7; a possible D gene is TRBD1 (6 bases). Germline CDR1 reads SGHRS; CDR2 reads YFSETQ. Trimming pared 2 bases from V and 0 bases from J, leaving 9 bases between. CDR3 length equals 14 residues. DNA for the CDR3: TGCGCCAGCAGCTTACAGGGATTCTCCTACGAGCAGTACTTC. Protein: CASSLQGFSYEQYF.

V and J are TRBV6-5 and TRBJ1-1, with TRBD1 matching over 7 bases. Germline loops: CDR1 MNHEY, CDR2 SVGAGI. The CDR3 extends over 14 amino acids. V was clipped by 4 bases and J by 4 bases; unmatched bases: 6. The CDR3 here is CASSSSTGPTEAFF. The CDR3, as DNA: TGTGCCAGCAGTTCCTCGACAGGGCCCACTGAAGCTTTCTTT.

The rearrangement links TRBV29-1 to TRBJ2-2; weak D call: TRBD1 (5 bases). CDR1 is SQVTM, CDR2 ANQGSEA, per germline. Trimming took 5 bases from V and 7 from J, leaving 14 bases between them. The CDR3 is 13 amino acids. The CDR3 coding sequence is TGCAGCGTTAGAGTCAGAAGGGGCGGGGAGCTGTTTTTT. It yields the protein CSVRVRRGGELFF.

V usage is TRBV30 and J usage is TRBJ2-1; TRBD2 matches at 10 bases. Germline values: CDR1 GTSNPN, CDR2 SVGIG (reference sequence). The CDR3 has 15 residues. The V segment lost 2 bases and the J segment 8 bases; nucleotides outside the gene matches: 9. CDR3 region: CAWSPEREGRDEQFF. In DNA, the CDR3 is TGTGCCTGGAGTCCGGAGCGGGAGGGCCGCGATGAGCAGTTCTTC. Supplemented by reference TRBV30 and TRBJ2-1, the full variable domain reads SQTIHQWPATLVQPVGSPLSLECTVEGTSNPNLYWYRQAAGRGLQLLFYSVGIGQISSEVPQNLSASRPQDRQFILSSKKLLLSDSGFYLCAWSPEREGRDEQFFGPGTRLTVL.

The chain has TRBV28 and TRBJ2-5; 8 nucleotides line up with TRBD2. The junction had 5 bases not matched to a gene; V was cut back by 5 bases and J by 0 bases. This CDR3 is built from 15 residues. The germline V gene encodes CDR1 MDHEN and CDR2 SYDVKM. The CDR3 DNA is TGTGCCAGCAGTCCCCGGGGACTAGACCAAGAGACCCAGTACTTC. Protein: CASSPRGLDQETQYF.

The J gene is TRBJ2-1, the V gene TRBV4-3; no clear D gene. Germline CDR1 LGHNA, CDR2 YSLEER. Trimming removed 1 base from V and 5 bases from J, with 18 bases in between. The CDR3 spans 17 residues. CDR3: CASSQAEVRYRHNEQFF. The CDR3 region has the DNA TGCGCCAGCAGCCAAGCTGAGGTACGGTACAGACACAATGAGCAGTTCTTC.

CDR3 sequence (DNA): TGCGCCAGCAGCTTGGGTGGAAACACTGAAGCTTTCTTT. This translates into CASSLGGNTEAFF. This chain links TRBV5-1 with TRBJ1-1, with D hard to call. Trimming pared 0 bases from V and 2 bases from J, leaving 5 bases between. The V gene's germline CDR1 is SGHRS and CDR2 YFSETQ. This CDR3 comprises 13 residues.

The rearrangement uses TRBV9 and TRBJ2-7, with D perhaps matching TRBD1 (5 bases). CDR3 length: 14 residues. Germline lookup yields CDR1 SGDLS and CDR2 YYNGEE. The germline V and J ends were trimmed by 4 bases and 0 bases, with 11 bases remaining between them. The CDR3 loop is CASSPRTLSYEQYF. The CDR3 DNA reads TGTGCCAGCAGCCCCCGGACACTCTCCTACGAGCAGTACTTC.

The chain is built from TRBV28 and TRBJ2-2; 8 bases fit TRBD2. J gave up 1 base and V 6 bases, and 7 bases lay outside the gene matches. This CDR3 spans 16 amino acids. The V gene's germline CDR1 is MDHEN and CDR2 SYDVKM. In DNA form, the CDR3 reads TGTGCCAGCAGCCCTTATAGCGGGAAGAACACCGGGGAGCTGTTTTTT. This sequence encodes CASSPYSGKNTGELFF.

The chain is built from TRBV5-6 and TRBJ2-7, with D uncertain. Germline CDR1 and CDR2: SGHDT and YYEEEE. The germline V and J ends were trimmed by 3 bases and 5 bases, with 6 bases remaining between them. The CDR3 covers 11 residues. CDR3 loop: CASSSINEQYF. The DNA for the CDR3 is TGTGCCAGCAGCTCCATAAACGAGCAGTACTTC.